The 14 T cell receptor beta chains given below trace back to one sample, sequenced in a study of CD8+ T cells in alopecia areata. RNA was extracted and reverse transcribed into cDNA as the sequencing template. Assay used: immunoSEQ multiplex PCR; TCRdb lists only in-frame clones, some missing. The sample holds under 70,000 clones, 96% seen once. Sample: CD8+ T cells sorted from blood, taken at week 0. The source of these receptors is a human donor with alopecia areata.

The rearrangement links TRBV4-3 to TRBJ1-4; tentative D call: TRBD1 (6 bases). Germline CDR1 is LGHNA and CDR2 is YSLEER. The CDR3 runs 15 residues. The ends were cut back, 0 bases at V and 7 bases at J, with 12 bases in the middle. In nucleotides, the CDR3 is TGCGCCAGCAGCCAAGAAGGGGACATGGCTGAAAAACTGTTTTTT. Its translation is CASSQEGDMAEKLFF.

This chain links TRBV4-2 with TRBJ1-2; no clear D. V was trimmed by 2 bases and J by 3 bases, leaving 19 bases between them. Per the germline V gene, CDR1 is LGHNA and CDR2 is YNFKEQ. There are 17 residues in the CDR3. CDR3 sequence (DNA): TGTGCCAGCAGCCAAATGTCACTGGCAGATTATTACTATGGCTACACCTTC. Translation: CASSQMSLADYYYGYTF.

As for this clone: A junction end diverges from the germline sequence, so it may reflect a read error. The V gene is TRBV7-7, the J gene TRBJ2-3; D might be TRBD2 (5 bases). The CDR3 sequence is 13 residues long. Germline V lookup: CDR1 SSHAT, CDR2 FNYEAQ (reference sequence). The CDR3 sequence is CASSGGRTDTQYF. In DNA, the CDR3 is TGTGCTAGCAGCGGCGGTCGCACAGATACGCAGTATTTT.

V is TRBV9 and J is TRBJ2-7; D is possibly TRBD2 (6 bases). The V end was cut by 4 bases, the J end by 0 bases, with 17 bases between. CDR3 length equals 16 residues. CDR1 is SGDLS, CDR2 YYNGEE, per germline. CDR3 sequence (DNA): TGTGCCAGCAGCCCCCGGAGGGCAGTAGCCTCCTACGAGCAGTACTTC. It specifies CASSPRRAVASYEQYF.

The chain couples TRBV5-1 to TRBJ2-1; TRBD1 matches at 8 bases. V dropped 3 bases and J dropped 9; count of bases not matched to a gene: 8. Germline loops: CDR1 SGHRS, CDR2 YFSETQ. The CDR3 is 14 residues long. The CDR3 nucleotides are TGCGCCAGCAGCTCCGGACAGGGAAGAGGTGAGCAGTTCTTC. It codes for CASSSGQGRGEQFF.

V usage is TRBV6-6 and J usage is TRBJ2-5, with D perhaps TRBD2 (6 bases). CDR3 length equals 14 residues. With 7 bases removed from V and 4 bases from J, the gap between germline ends came to 16 bases. Germline values: CDR1 MNHNY, CDR2 SVGAGI (reference sequence). This CDR3 is CASTPSGGGETQYF. The DNA of the CDR3 is TGTGCCAGCACCCCGAGTGGGGGAGGAGAGACCCAGTACTTC.

This rearrangement joins TRBV11-1 to TRBJ2-1; maybe TRBD1 (6 bases). Deletions cut 5 bases from V and 8 bases from J, with 13 bases between. The CDR3 spans 13 residues. CDR1 is SGHAT, CDR2 FQDESV, per germline (reference sequence). CDR3 DNA sequence: TGTGCCAGCAGCCCCCACGAGGGGGATGAGCAGTTCTTC. This sequence encodes CASSPHEGDEQFF.

The chain carries TRBV27 and TRBJ1-5; D perhaps matches TRBD1 (5 bases). CDR1 is MNHEY and CDR2 is SMNVEV in the germline V gene (reference sequence). The CDR3 has 12 amino acids. The V end was cut by 6 bases, the J end by 6 bases, with 9 bases between. The CDR3: CASSKGSQPQHF. The CDR3, as DNA: TGTGCCAGCAGCAAGGGGAGTCAGCCCCAGCATTTT.

The chain carries TRBV7-9 and TRBJ2-7, with a possible D match to TRBD1 (5 bases). Deletions cut 5 bases from V and 4 bases from J, with 15 bases between. Germline lookup yields CDR1 SEHNR and CDR2 FQNEAQ (reference sequence). CDR3 length: 14 residues. CDR3 sequence (DNA): TGTGCCAGCAGCAACTCAGGGCAAATGTACGAGCAGTACTTC. Its translation is CASSNSGQMYEQYF.

The chain employs TRBV2 and TRBJ2-2, with D possibly matching TRBD2 (5 bases). Trimming removed 9 bases at V and 4 bases at J, with 9 bases between. The germline CDR1 and CDR2 sequences are SNHLY and FYNNEI. The CDR3 spans 12 residues. CDR3: CAREGPTGELFF. The CDR3 region has the DNA TGTGCCAGAGAGGGTCCCACCGGGGAGCTGTTTTTT.

This chain uses TRBV7-6 with TRBJ2-1, with 12 nucleotides matching TRBD2. CDR3 size: 15 residues. Germline V gives CDR1 SGHVS, CDR2 FNYEAQ. The V and J ends lost 4 bases and 8 bases, in that order; junction bases with no gene match: 6. Here the CDR3 reads CASSSLAGGRDEQFF. CDR3 DNA sequence: TGTGCCAGCAGCTCCCTAGCGGGGGGGCGTGATGAGCAGTTCTTC.

J is TRBJ2-5 and V is TRBV9, with 7 bases identical to TRBD1. Germline values: CDR1 SGDLS, CDR2 YYNGEE. This CDR3 contains 15 residues. V lost 0 bases, J lost 5 bases, and 7 bases stayed unmatched. The DNA for the CDR3 is TGTGCCAGCAGCGTAGGGAACAGGGGATCGGAGACCCAGTACTTC. It codes for CASSVGNRGSETQYF. Combining the CDR3 with reference TRBV9 and TRBJ2-5 gives the whole variable domain DSGVTQTPKHLITATGQRVTLRCSPRSGDLSVYWYQQSLDQGLQFLIQYYNGEERAKGNILERFSAQQFPDLHSELNLSSLELGDSALYFCASSVGNRGSETQYFGPGTRLLVL.

In this sample, this clone turned up once. The V and J genes are TRBV19 and TRBJ1-1; D gene unclear. The germline CDR1 and CDR2 sequences are LNHDA and SQIVND (reference sequence). Trimming cost V 5 bases and J 1 base, with 11 bases left between them. The CDR3 length is 14 residues. The CDR3 spells CASSYVLGNTEAFF. CDR3 DNA: TGTGCCAGTAGTTATGTGTTGGGGAACACTGAAGCTTTCTTT.

This chain uses TRBV14 with TRBJ1-2, with D possibly matching TRBD1 (5 bases). Per the germline V gene, CDR1 is SGHDN and CDR2 is FVKESK. The V and J ends lost 0 bases and 11 bases respectively, with 10 bases between them. The CDR3 contains 12 residues. The CDR3 coding sequence is TGTGCCAGCAGCCAAGAGGGGGTGGAGTACACCTTC. Translating it yields CASSQEGVEYTF.